One sample yielded the 30 T cell receptor beta chains listed below, sequenced in a study of T cell changes during pregnancy in multiple sclerosis. Clones were sequenced by immunoSEQ multiplex PCR, and TCRdb holds only the in-frame ones, with some missing. The data show some 80,000 clones, with around 90% seen just once and approximately 0.88% held by the top ten. The source was peripheral blood, collected in the first trimester of pregnancy. The receptors were sampled from a female donor in good health, enrolled as a control in a pregnancy study.

The gene calls are TRBV7-2 and TRBJ2-7; possibly TRBD1 for D (5 bases). Trimming removed 4 bases at V and 0 bases at J, with 19 bases between. CDR3 length equals 17 residues. Per germline, CDR1 SGHTA and CDR2 FQGNSA. The CDR3 loop is CASSSPLLRAISYEQYF. DNA of the CDR3: TGTGCCAGCAGCTCCCCTCTGCTCAGGGCCATCTCCTACGAGCAGTACTTC.

This clone was picked up a small number of times. The rearrangement uses TRBV30 and TRBJ2-2; D is possibly TRBD1 (6 bases). This CDR3 comprises 13 residues. Germline V CDR1 and CDR2: GTSNPN, SVGIG (reference sequence). The V gene lost 0 bases and the J gene lost 9 bases, with 11 bases spanning the gap. The CDR3: CAWSVGRDRELFF. The DNA for the CDR3 is TGTGCCTGGAGTGTCGGCAGGGACAGGGAGCTGTTTTTT.

The chain uses TRBV7-9 and TRBJ1-5, with D possibly TRBD1 on 5 matching bases. The germline gives CDR1 SEHNR, CDR2 FQNEAQ (reference sequence). Trimming removed 5 bases at V and 0 bases at J, with 14 bases between. The CDR3 contains 16 residues. CDR3 region: CASSPAGHLSNQPQHF. CDR3 bases: TGTGCCAGCAGCCCAGCAGGGCATCTTAGCAATCAGCCCCAGCATTTT.

This chain uses TRBV5-1 with TRBJ2-7; D is undetermined. Per the germline V gene, CDR1 is SGHRS and CDR2 is YFSETQ. This CDR3 has 14 residues. V shed 4 bases and J shed 3 bases, with 14 bases lying between them. CDR3 coding DNA: TGCGCCAGCAGCGCGAGCCAAACCGTCTACGAGCAGTACTTC. Translation gives CASSASQTVYEQYF.

The DNA for the CDR3 is TGTGCCAGCAGTTACCTGGGGGGATACACTGAAGCTTTCTTT. It translates to CASSYLGGYTEAFF. V is TRBV6-5 and J is TRBJ1-1; D is perhaps TRBD1 (5 bases). The CDR3 totals 14 residues. Germline V gene sequence: CDR1 MNHEY, CDR2 SVGAGI. V was cut by 2 bases and J by 3 bases, with 10 bases left in between.

This clone showed up just once. This rearrangement joins TRBV28 to TRBJ2-2; TRBD2 agrees at 10 bases. Germline CDR1 and CDR2: MDHEN and SYDVKM. The J segment lost 5 bases and the V segment lost 5 bases, leaving 5 bases of the junction unmatched. The CDR3 length is 15 residues. CDR3 sequence (DNA): TGTGCCAGCAGTCCCCCAGCGGGAGGGACCGGGGAGCTGTTTTTT. Its protein is CASSPPAGGTGELFF.

The chain recombines TRBV19 with TRBJ2-2; tentatively, D is TRBD1 (6 bases). This CDR3 contains 14 residues. Germline values: CDR1 LNHDA, CDR2 SQIVND (reference sequence). V lost 5 bases and J lost 3, with 10 bases in between. The CDR3 coding sequence is TGTGCCAGTAGTCACGGGACATACACCGGGGAGCTGTTTTTT. Its translation: CASSHGTYTGELFF.

The chain links TRBV29-1 to TRBJ2-1; D perhaps matches TRBD1 (6 bases). There are 11 residues in the CDR3. The V and J ends lost 4 bases and 9 bases respectively, with 10 bases between them. Germline assignment: CDR1 SQVTM and CDR2 ANQGSEA. The CDR3 sequence is CSVGQVGEQFF. For the CDR3, the DNA is TGCAGCGTTGGACAGGTCGGTGAGCAGTTCTTC.

The rearrangement uses TRBV6-1 and TRBJ1-1; D possibly corresponds to TRBD1 (5 bases). The ends were cut back, 1 base at V and 0 bases at J, with 12 bases in the middle. The CDR3 has 16 residues. Germline V gene data show CDR1 as MNHNS and CDR2 as SASEGT. Here the CDR3 reads CASSEGGRGMNTEAFF. CDR3 sequence (DNA): TGTGCCAGCAGTGAAGGGGGGAGGGGCATGAACACTGAAGCTTTCTTT.

The chain uses TRBV7-8 and TRBJ1-1; D not certain. This CDR3 spans 14 amino acids. Germline assignment: CDR1 SGHVS and CDR2 FQNEAQ. Trimming stripped 6 bases from V and 2 bases from J, with 13 bases between. CDR3 in amino acids: CASRQPGLNTEAFF. The CDR3, as DNA: TGTGCCAGCAGGCAACCGGGTCTAAACACTGAAGCTTTCTTT.

V is TRBV19 and J is TRBJ2-1, with 15 nucleotides matching TRBD2. This CDR3 comprises 15 residues. Trimming at V came to 5 bases and at J to 10 bases, leaving 6 bases not matched to a gene. CDR1 and CDR2 from the germline V gene are LNHDA and SQIVND (reference sequence). The CDR3 here is CASSGGLAGGGEQFF. In nucleotides, the CDR3 is TGTGCCAGTAGTGGGGGACTAGCGGGGGGAGGGGAGCAGTTCTTC.

The rearrangement links TRBV6-5 to TRBJ1-1, with 10 bases matching TRBD1. The CDR3 has 15 amino acids. Germline lookup yields CDR1 MNHEY and CDR2 SVGAGI. V was clipped by 6 bases and J by 3 bases; unmatched bases: 7. DNA of the CDR3: TGTGCCAGCAGGACGACAGGGGGCCGTTACACTGAAGCTTTCTTT. Translating it yields CASRTTGGRYTEAFF.

As DNA, the CDR3 is TGTGCCAGCCGCATCGGCTCTGGGGCCAACGTCCTGACTTTC. This codes for CASRIGSGANVLTF. The chain employs TRBV6-5 and TRBJ2-6; D remains ambiguous. The length of the CDR3 is 14 residues. V lost 8 bases and J lost 0, with 8 bases in between. Looked up from germline, CDR1 is MNHEY and CDR2 is SVGAGI.

The DNA for the CDR3 is TGTGCCAGCAGTTCCGGGACAGGGTTTTTGAGCGCTGAAGCTTTCTTT. The encoded protein is CASSSGTGFLSAEAFF. The rearrangement links TRBV27 to TRBJ1-1; 9 bases fit TRBD1. J gave up 6 bases and V 4 bases, and 12 bases lay outside the gene matches. Germline CDR1 and CDR2: MNHEY and SMNVEV (reference sequence). CDR3 length equals 16 residues.

The rearrangement links TRBV5-1 to TRBJ2-3; perhaps TRBD2 as D (5 bases). The CDR3 runs 15 residues. Trimming left V 7 bases short and J 3 bases short, with 18 bases between. Germline assignment: CDR1 SGHRS and CDR2 YFSETQ. CDR3 nucleotides: TGCGCCAGCGGACCCCGAGGGTCCGAAACAGATACGCAGTATTTT. This codes for CASGPRGSETDTQYF.

The chain employs TRBV19 and TRBJ2-6; 7 positions match TRBD1. CDR1 is LNHDA, CDR2 SQIVND, per germline (reference sequence). CDR3 length equals 17 residues. V lost 6 bases to trimming and J lost 2 bases; unmatched junction nucleotides: 10. The CDR3 DNA reads TGTGCCAGTAGCTTTGGGGACAGCCCTCCTGGGGCCAACGTCCTGACTTTC. As protein: CASSFGDSPPGANVLTF. Complete variable domain (other parts from reference TRBV19 and TRBJ2-6): DGGITQSPKYLFRKEGQNVTLSCEQNLNHDAMYWYRQDPGQGLRLIYYSQIVNDFQKGDIAEGYSVSREKKESFPLTVTSAQKNPTAFYLCASSFGDSPPGANVLTFGAGSRLTVL.

J is TRBJ1-6 and V is TRBV7-6, with D maybe TRBD1 (5 bases). Germline CDR1 is SGHVS and CDR2 is FNYEAQ. V was clipped by 5 bases and J by 7 bases, with 21 bases between them. The CDR3 consists of 17 residues. This chain's CDR3 is CASSPIPPGVANSPLHF. In DNA, the CDR3 is TGTGCCAGCAGCCCTATCCCCCCGGGGGTGGCGAATTCACCCCTCCACTTT.

This chain links TRBV5-4 with TRBJ1-2, with D maybe TRBD1 (5 bases). CDR3 length: 15 residues. Per the germline V gene, CDR1 is SGHNT and CDR2 is YYREEE (reference sequence). The V end lost 2 bases, the J end lost 7 bases, and 18 bases lay between the germline ends. The CDR3 DNA reads as TGTGCCAGCAGCTTTGTAGGTGTTGGGACTGGTGGCTACACCTTC. Its translation is CASSFVGVGTGGYTF.

V usage is TRBV5-6 and J usage is TRBJ1-5; no firm D call. The CDR3 length is 14 residues. Trimming shortened V by 0 bases and J by 7 bases, and 11 bases separated the two germline ends. Germline CDR1 is SGHDT and CDR2 is YYEEEE. CDR3 sequence: CASSLGAAGQPQHF. The CDR3 DNA follows: TGTGCCAGCAGCTTGGGGGCCGCCGGACAGCCCCAGCATTTT.

The V gene is TRBV7-6, the J gene TRBJ2-3; 7 bases are a match to TRBD2. V was pared by 1 base and J by 6 bases, with 4 bases of the junction left unmatched. The CDR3 totals 14 residues. Germline V gives CDR1 SGHVS, CDR2 FNYEAQ. The DNA of the CDR3 is TGTGCCAGCAGCTTAGGGACTAGGAGGGATACGCAGTATTTT. Protein: CASSLGTRRDTQYF.

The chain combines TRBV7-2 with TRBJ1-5; 10 bases align to TRBD1. This CDR3 has 15 residues. The J segment lost 6 bases and the V segment lost 5 bases, leaving 7 bases of the junction unmatched. Germline CDR1 is SGHTA and CDR2 is FQGNSA. The CDR3 loop is CASSLRTGGGQPQHF. The CDR3 nucleotides are TGTGCCAGCAGCCTCCGGACAGGGGGGGGTCAGCCCCAGCATTTT. Filled out from reference TRBV7-2 and TRBJ1-5, the complete variable domain reads GAGVSQSPSNKVTEKGKDVELRCDPISGHTALYWYRQSLGQGLEFLIYFQGNSAPDKSGLPSDRFSAERTGGSVSTLTIQRTQQEDSAVYLCASSLRTGGGQPQHFGDGTRLSIL.

This clone was seen just once. The rearrangement joins TRBV28 to TRBJ2-2; 11 bases fit TRBD1. The CDR3 length is 17 residues. V shed 5 bases and J 5 bases; nucleotides not matched to a gene: 10. Looked up from germline, CDR1 is MDHEN and CDR2 is SYDVKM. The CDR3 is CASSKDRGRSGTGELFF. CDR3 DNA: TGTGCCAGCAGTAAGGACAGGGGGCGTTCGGGGACCGGGGAGCTGTTTTTT.

Here the CDR3 DNA reads TGCGCCAGCAGTGAGTCGGCCGACAGGGAAAAACTGTTTTTT. Residues: CASSESADREKLFF. The rearrangement links TRBV10-2 to TRBJ1-4, with D possibly TRBD1 on 6 matching bases. This CDR3 is 14 amino acids long. Trimming shortened V by 0 bases and J by 8 bases, and 10 bases separated the two germline ends. CDR1 and CDR2 (germline): WSHSY, SAAADI.

The chain joins TRBV5-5 to TRBJ1-5, with 7 bases that match TRBD1. V was pared by 0 bases and J by 6 bases, with 9 bases of the junction left unmatched. The CDR3 has 16 amino acids. Germline V gene data show CDR1 as SGHKS and CDR2 as YYEKEE (reference sequence). CDR3 residues: CASSLVTGYVGQPQHF. Here the CDR3 DNA reads TGTGCCAGCAGCTTGGTGACAGGGTATGTGGGTCAGCCCCAGCATTTT.

The chain uses TRBV11-1 and TRBJ2-2; 7 bases fit TRBD1. Trimming cost V 7 bases and J 6 bases; bases outside gene matches: 17. This CDR3 comprises 17 residues. CDR1 is SGHAT and CDR2 is FQDESV in the germline V gene (reference sequence). This CDR3 reads CASTLLQGLKVSGELFF. The CDR3 DNA is TGTGCCAGCACCCTTCTACAGGGGCTAAAAGTCTCCGGGGAGCTGTTTTTT.

The chain combines TRBV7-2 with TRBJ2-6; D remains unclear. V lost 3 bases, J lost 0 bases, and 9 bases lay in between. The CDR3 runs 16 residues. Germline CDR1 and CDR2: SGHTA and FQGNSA. In nucleotides, the CDR3 is TGTGCCAGCAGCTTGTTTCGGGTCTCTGGGGCCAACGTCCTGACTTTC. Protein sequence: CASSLFRVSGANVLTF.

The chain employs TRBV7-6 and TRBJ1-2, with D possibly being TRBD1 (6 bases). The V gene lost 5 bases and the J gene lost 8 bases, with 21 bases spanning the gap. Germline loops: CDR1 SGHVS, CDR2 FNYEAQ. The CDR3 has 15 residues. The CDR3 DNA follows: TGTGCCAGCAGCGGGGGGGGCAGGATGAATGCCGGCTACACCTTC. Its protein product is CASSGGGRMNAGYTF.

The chain uses TRBV19 and TRBJ2-6, with TRBD1 identical over 9 bases. V lost 5 bases, J lost 4 bases, and 9 bases stayed unmatched. Germline lookup yields CDR1 LNHDA and CDR2 SQIVND (reference sequence). The CDR3 is made up of 17 amino acids. The CDR3 reads CASSATPGTGGANVLTF. The CDR3 nucleotides are TGTGCCAGTAGTGCGACCCCCGGGACAGGGGGGGCCAACGTCCTGACTTTC.

The chain uses TRBV15 and TRBJ2-3; 10 bases fit TRBD1. Germline CDR1 and CDR2: LNHNV and YYDKDF (reference sequence). This CDR3 comprises 15 residues. Unmatched junction bases numbered 4, after V lost 0 bases and J lost 7 bases. CDR3 amino acids: CATSRDGTGANTQYF. The CDR3 nucleotides are TGTGCCACCAGCAGAGATGGGACAGGGGCAAATACGCAGTATTTT.

V gene TRBV7-9 combines with J gene TRBJ1-4; D uncertain. Trimming shortened V by 3 bases and J by 8 bases, and 10 bases separated the two germline ends. The CDR3 totals 13 residues. CDR1 is SEHNR, CDR2 FQNEAQ, per germline (reference sequence). The CDR3 is CASSLVIEEKLFF. The CDR3, as DNA: TGTGCCAGCAGCTTGGTCATAGAAGAAAAACTGTTTTTT.